Listed below are T cell receptor beta chains from one sample, sequenced in a study of tumor-infiltrating lymphocytes in localized non-small cell lung cancer. Some clones are missing from TCRdb's copy, which holds only in-frame ones; the method was immunoSEQ multiplex PCR. The sample records 9,300 or so clones, approximately 71% being singletons. Input material: uninvolved lung tissue not adjacent to the tumor. These receptors were collected from a human donor with non-small cell lung cancer. Each CDR3 is given with its conserved first and last residue. A D gene is named only where the DNA matches it firmly. Not all rows give a size; the values are once, few, many and, for expanded clones, a class.

J	V	size	D	DNA	CDR3
TRBJ1-5	TRBV27	few	-	TGTGCCAGCAGTTTATTAGGCAATCAGCCCCAGCATTTT	CASSLLGNQPQHF
TRBJ2-1	TRBV25-1	-	-	TGTGCCAGCAGTGAATTTGAGGCGGCCACACTGTTCTTC	CASSEFEAATLFF
TRBJ1-5	TRBV2	few	-	TGTGCCAGCAGCCCCGGGACAATTCCAGGCAATCAGCCCCAGCATTTT	CASSPGTIPGNQPQHF
TRBJ2-3	TRBV2	-	-	TGTGCCAGCACCCCTTACCTTAGCACAGATACGCAGTATTTT	CASTPYLSTDTQYF
TRBJ1-1	TRBV28	-	TRBD1	TGTGCCAGCAGCTGGGACAGGACGAACACTGAAGCTTTCTTT	CASSWDRTNTEAFF
TRBJ2-5	TRBV7-2	-	-	TGTGCCTCGACCCGTCAGTCGACCCAAGAGACCCAGTACTTC	CASTRQSTQETQYF
TRBJ2-6	TRBV5-1	-	-	TGCGCCAGCAGCCTGGTACAGGGTTCTGGGGCCAACGTCCTGACTTTC	CASSLVQGSGANVLTF
TRBJ2-2	TRBV4-1	once	-	TGCGCCAGCAGCCCGTCTCCGGGTTCGGACACCGGGGAGCTGTTTTTT	CASSPSPGSDTGELFF
TRBJ2-7	TRBV9	-	-	TGTGCCAGCAGCGTAGATCTCGGCAGGGGCTACGAGCAGTACTTC	CASSVDLGRGYEQYF
TRBJ2-2	TRBV6-1	-	TRBD1	TGTGCCAGCAGGGGCACTGACAGGGGAGTCGGGGAGCTGTTTTTT	CASRGTDRGVGELFF
TRBJ2-2	TRBV5-1	once	TRBD2	TGCGCCAGCAGCTTGGAGGCTAGCGGGAGACGCGGCACCGGGGAGCTGTTTTTT	CASSLEASGRRGTGELFF
TRBJ1-5	TRBV19	few	TRBD1	TGTGCCAGTAGCGTTTACGGGACAGACTATCAGCCCCAGCATTTT	CASSVYGTDYQPQHF
TRBJ2-2	TRBV19	-	-	TGTGCCAGTAGTAACGTAGCGGAAATCGCGAACACCGGGGAGCTGTTTTTT	CASSNVAEIANTGELFF
TRBJ2-7	TRBV29-1	-	TRBD2	TGCAGCGTTGAAGTGGCTAGCGGGGCAAACTACGAGCAGTACTTC	CSVEVASGANYEQYF
TRBJ1-4	TRBV9	-	-	TGTGCCAGCAGCGTGACCGGTGAAAAACTGTTTTTT	CASSVTGEKLFF
TRBJ1-1	TRBV18	few	-	TGTGCCAGCTCACCCCGGGGAGGTGGGAACACTGAAGCTTTCTTT	CASSPRGGGNTEAFF
TRBJ2-3	TRBV4-3	-	TRBD2	TGCGCCAGCAGCCAAGATTCAGCGGGAGGATTCACAGATACGCAGTATTTT	CASSQDSAGGFTDTQYF
TRBJ2-7	TRBV7-2	-	-	TGTGCCAGCAGCCCCTGGGCAGGGGCCGAGCAGTACTTC	CASSPWAGAEQYF
TRBJ2-5	TRBV29-1	-	-	TGCAGCGTTGAGAGGGCTAGCGCGTATCAAGAGACCCAGTACTTC	CSVERASAYQETQYF
TRBJ1-4	TRBV28	few	-	TGTGCCAGCAGTCGGACATTTGAAAAACTGTTTTTT	CASSRTFEKLFF
TRBJ2-7	TRBV6-4	once	-	TGTGCCAGCAGTCCCCCTTCGACACCGGGGGAGCAGTACTTC	CASSPPSTPGEQYF
TRBJ2-7	TRBV27	-	TRBD2	TGTGCCAGCAGTTTATCGGGGGGAGGGCCGTACGAGCAGTACTTC	CASSLSGGGPYEQYF
TRBJ1-5	TRBV2	-	-	TGTGCCAGCTCTCGGTCCCGAGGCAATCAGCCCCAGCATTTT	CASSRSRGNQPQHF
TRBJ2-3	TRBV2	-	TRBD2	TGTGCCAGCAGTGGAAGGACTAGCGGGTTCGCAGATACGCAGTATTTT	CASSGRTSGFADTQYF